This T cell receptor (beta chain) was observed in a study of blood T cell repertoires in COVID-19. Study background: COVID-19 samples from acute and convalescent phases originated in the United States, Italy and Spain. Sources were T cells, B-cell-depleted T cells, or PBMCs; the material itself was cDNA or gDNA.

Authors' methods: From reference gene primer amplification, estimates of nucleated cell counts were derived. Generated by immunoSEQ multiplex PCR, the TCRdb table keeps only in-frame clones and is missing some. That table supplies the V and J calls and clone size; D and trimming were determined from the DNA. The sample has about 160,000 clones, roughly 84% seen once. CDR3 length equals 14 residues. V lost 6 bases to trimming and J lost 2 bases; unmatched junction nucleotides: 2. Germline loops: CDR1 SGHRS, CDR2 YFSETQ. Sequencing used peripheral blood. The sequence derives from an elderly woman with active or convalescent COVID-19. The rearrangement uses TRBV5-1 and TRBJ1-1; 12 bases line up with TRBD1. The CDR3 region is CASKGQGANTEAFF. The CDR3 DNA sequence: TGCGCCAGCAAGGGACAGGGGGCAAACACTGAAGCTTTCTTT.